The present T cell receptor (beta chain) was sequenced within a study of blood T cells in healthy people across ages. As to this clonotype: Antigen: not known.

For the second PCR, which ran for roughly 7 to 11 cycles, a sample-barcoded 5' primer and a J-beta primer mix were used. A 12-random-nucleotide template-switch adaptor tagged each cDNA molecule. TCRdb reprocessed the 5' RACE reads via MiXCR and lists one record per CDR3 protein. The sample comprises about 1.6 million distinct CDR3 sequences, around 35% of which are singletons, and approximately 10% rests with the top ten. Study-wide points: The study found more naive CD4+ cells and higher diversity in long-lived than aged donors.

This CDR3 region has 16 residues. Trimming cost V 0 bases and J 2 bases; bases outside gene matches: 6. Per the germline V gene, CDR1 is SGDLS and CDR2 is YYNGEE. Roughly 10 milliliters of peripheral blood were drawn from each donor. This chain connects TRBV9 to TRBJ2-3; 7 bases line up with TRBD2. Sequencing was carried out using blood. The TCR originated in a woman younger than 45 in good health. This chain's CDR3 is CASSVDGRRITDTQYF. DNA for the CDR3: TGTGCCAGCAGCGTAGACGGGAGGAGGATCACAGATACGCAGTATTTT. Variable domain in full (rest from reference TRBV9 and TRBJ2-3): DSGVTQTPKHLITATGQRVTLRCSPRSGDLSVYWYQQSLDQGLQFLIQYYNGEERAKGNILERFSAQQFPDLHSELNLSSLELGDSALYFCASSVDGRRITDTQYFGPGTRLTVL.